These 12 T cell receptor beta chains share one sample of origin, sequenced in a study of patients and donors after allogeneic stem cell transplantation. TCRdb reprocessed the RT-PCR reads via MiXCR and lists one record per CDR3 protein. Of some 9,800 distinct CDR3 sequences listed, about 6.2% are singletons. Sequencing input: blood, either unsorted or a sorted T cell fraction (not recorded which). The receptor set was obtained from a human donor who was either an allogeneic HSCT recipient or a stem cell or donor lymphocyte infusion donor (not recorded which). It is not recorded whose cells these are; they may come from a transplant donor.

Ten or more counts support this clonotype. The chain carries TRBV6-2 or TRBV6-3 and TRBJ2-1, with 9 bases identical to TRBD2. Per germline, CDR1 MNHEY and CDR2 SVGEGT. J was trimmed by 12 bases and V by 5 bases; bases with no gene match: 5. This CDR3 is built from 12 residues. The CDR3 sequence: CASSPGLARQFF. The CDR3, as DNA: TGTGCCAGCAGTCCGGGACTAGCTCGGCAGTTCTTC.

The gene calls are TRBV5-1 and TRBJ1-2; D is ambiguous. CDR1 SGHRS and CDR2 YFSETQ come from the germline V gene. This CDR3 comprises 12 residues. V was shortened by 0 bases and J by 8 bases, with 8 bases between the two germline ends. The CDR3 region is CASSLGVYGYTF. The DNA of the CDR3 is TGCGCCAGCAGCTTGGGGGTGTACGGCTACACCTTC.

This clonotype was recorded at least ten times. V and J are TRBV3-1 and TRBJ2-4, with unresolved D. Germline assignment: CDR1 LGHDT and CDR2 YNNKEL (reference sequence). The V gene lost 1 base and the J gene lost 9 bases, with 13 bases spanning the gap. CDR3 length: 14 residues. DNA of the CDR3: TGTGCCAGCAGCCAAGGGGCCCCGTGGGGCATTCAGTACTTC. Translation gives CASSQGAPWGIQYF.

This clonotype has at least ten counts. The chain couples TRBV20-1 to TRBJ1-5; D ambiguous. From germline, CDR1 is DFQATT and CDR2 SNEGSKA (reference sequence). V was cut by 5 bases and J by 13 bases, with 18 bases left in between. This CDR3 region has 12 residues. The CDR3 is CSAPAAQKVQHF. The CDR3 coding sequence is TGCAGTGCTCCCGCCGCCCAGAAGGTTCAGCATTTT.

This clonotype was observed many times. CDR3 coding DNA: TGTGCCAGCAGTAGCCGGGACTCACTTTACAATGAGCAGTTCTTC. Encoded protein: CASSSRDSLYNEQFF. The chain joins TRBV12-3 or TRBV12-4 to TRBJ2-1; tentative D call: TRBD2 (6 bases). V was trimmed by 5 bases and J by 4 bases, leaving 15 bases between them. The CDR3 has 15 amino acids.

This clonotype was picked up many times. V is TRBV5-5 and J is TRBJ2-5, with a weak D call TRBD1 (6 bases). The CDR3 spans 16 residues. Trimming pared 3 bases from V and 7 bases from J, leaving 22 bases between. Germline V gives CDR1 SGHKS, CDR2 YYEKEE (reference sequence). CDR3 residues: CASSSSGARGIGTQYF. The CDR3 region has the DNA TGTGCCAGCAGCTCCTCAGGGGCCCGGGGAATTGGGACCCAGTACTTC.

This clonotype has a count of ten or more. This chain joins TRBV6-5 and TRBJ1-6, with a weak D call TRBD1 (5 bases). The CDR3 is 16 amino acids. Germline V gene data show CDR1 as MNHEY and CDR2 as SVGAGI. Trimming stripped 6 bases from V and 6 bases from J, with 18 bases between. The CDR3 spells CASSTPGSGINSPLHF. CDR3 bases: TGTGCCAGCAGCACTCCGGGCTCAGGGATTAATTCACCCCTCCACTTT.

There are many counts of this clonotype. This chain uses TRBV24-1 with TRBJ1-5, with no clear D. There are 14 residues in the CDR3. Germline V gene sequence: CDR1 KGHDR, CDR2 SFDVKD. The V and J ends lost 5 bases and 9 bases respectively, with 16 bases between them. The CDR3 DNA reads TGTGCCACCAGTGGTACATACTCTTCGGGGCCCCAGCATTTT. This gives the protein CATSGTYSSGPQHF.

This clonotype has just a few counts. The genes are TRBV30 and TRBJ2-5; D is undetermined. Looked up from germline, CDR1 is GTSNPN and CDR2 is SVGIG (reference sequence). The CDR3 runs 11 residues. The V and J ends lost 4 bases and 0 bases respectively, with 3 bases between them. The CDR3 sequence is CAWTHQETQYF. The CDR3 nucleotides are TGTGCCTGGACGCACCAAGAGACCCAGTACTTC.

This clonotype was counted at least ten times. V usage is TRBV3-1 and J usage is TRBJ2-7; 9 nucleotides align to TRBD1. The CDR3 totals 16 residues. V trimming: 4 bases; J trimming: 1 base; junction bases outside the gene matches: 8. CDR1 and CDR2 (germline): LGHDT, YNNKEL (reference sequence). In DNA form, the CDR3 reads TGTGCCAGCAGCCGGACAGGGGCCAAAGCATCCTACGAGCAGTACTTC. Its protein product is CASSRTGAKASYEQYF.

Ten or more counts support this clonotype. The chain is built from TRBV4-3 and TRBJ2-2; D is uncertain. In germline, CDR1 is LGHNA, CDR2 YSLEER. The V and J ends lost 4 bases and 2 bases respectively, with 8 bases between them. There are 14 residues in the CDR3. The CDR3 reads CASSPNRNTGELFF. The CDR3 DNA sequence: TGCGCCAGCAGCCCCAACAGAAACACCGGGGAGCTGTTTTTT.

There are many counts of this clonotype. The genes are TRBV7-2 and TRBJ1-4; tentative D call: TRBD1 (5 bases). This CDR3 spans 12 amino acids. The germline V gene has CDR1 SGHTA and CDR2 FQGNSA. Trimming left V 6 bases short and J 7 bases short, with 9 bases between. In DNA, the CDR3 is TGTGCCAGCAGTTCCCAGGGTGAAAAACTGTTTTTT. This encodes CASSSQGEKLFF.